The subject of this entry is one TCR beta chain. Authors' data handling: Amplified reference gene primers provided the basis for estimating nucleated cell counts. Sequenced by immunoSEQ multiplex PCR; TCRdb stores in-frame clones only, minus some. That table is the source of V, J and clone size, and D and trimming were worked out from the DNA. Counted here are 250,000 to 400,000 clones, around 90% occurring once; the ten biggest clones make up 1%. The record originates from a study of blood T cell repertoires in COVID-19. Study in general: Specimens from acute and convalescent COVID-19 originated in the United States, Italy and Spain. PBMCs, B-cell-depleted T cells, or T cells were the source of the cDNA or gDNA that made up the material.

V lost 2 bases, J lost 0 bases, and 7 bases lay in between. The V gene's germline CDR1 is MNHEY and CDR2 SMNVEV (reference sequence). The CDR3 covers 14 residues. The chain joins TRBV27 to TRBJ1-1, with no clear D. This TCR was recovered from a man in his fifties with active or convalescent COVID-19. Sequencing used peripheral blood. CDR3 sequence (DNA): TGTGCCAGCAGTTTAAACAGCATGAACACTGAAGCTTTCTTT. Translation: CASSLNSMNTEAFF.